This note documents a single T cell receptor beta chain sequence. Its antigen is still unknown. TCRdb independently ran MiXCR on the reads; one entry per CDR3 protein. Of 800,000 to 950,000 distinct CDR3 sequences listed, roughly 33% were seen once; the top ten hold around 12%. This record comes from a study of T cell repertoires in cytomegalovirus infection. Study information: CMV infection and matching HLA type were both indicated by public TCR beta signatures. Points from the study as a whole: There were carriers of CMV plus the relevant HLA, and cumulative public TCR beta family frequency identified them.

Germline CDR1 reads LNHNV; CDR2 reads YYDKDF (reference sequence). The CDR3 has 12 residues. Trimming cost V 6 bases and J 8 bases, with 13 bases left between them. This chain links TRBV15 with TRBJ1-1; the D gene is possibly TRBD1 (5 bases). The sequences come from cultured CD8+ T cells from PBMCs, collected from culture after CMV antigen stimulation. This TCR derives from a human donor in good health (CMV status not recorded). Some clones in this sample may be carry-over from other donors' samples. CDR3 in DNA: TGTGCCACCAGAGGCGGGGCGGGCGAAGCTTTCTTT. Protein sequence: CATRGGAGEAFF.